Below, one TCR beta chain is given with its context. The data originate from a study of blood T cell repertoires in COVID-19. Background on the study: Sample material is recorded as cDNA or gDNA derived from T cells, B-cell-depleted T cells, or PBMCs.

Germline lookup yields CDR1 MNHEY and CDR2 SMNVEV (reference sequence). V shed 10 bases, J shed 0 bases, and the junction held 14 bases outside the gene matches. This CDR3 is 17 amino acids long. The table came from immunoSEQ multiplex PCR; TCRdb's copy has only in-frame clones and leaves some out. The sample shows approximately 350,000 clones, over 80% of them seen only once. Sequenced sample: peripheral blood. This receptor was obtained from a woman between 45 and 65 years old with COVID-19, enrolled during active disease. The chain combines TRBV27 with TRBJ2-1, with 8 bases matching TRBD1. CDR3 coding DNA: TGTGCCATCAAACCAACCCGGGACAGGAGCTCCTACAATGAGCAGTTCTTC. This sequence encodes CAIKPTRDRSSYNEQFF.